These 28 T cell receptor beta chains originate from one sample sequenced in a study of shared clonotypes between healthy human individuals. Only in-frame clones appear in the TCRdb table, and some are missing; sequencing was by immunoSEQ multiplex PCR. The sample consists of a few million clones, 90% to 95% of them appearing once. Sequencing was performed on naive CD4+ T cells from PBMCs. Stated subset: CD45RA+ positively selected. The receptors here all came from a man between 18 and 29 years old in good health. Some clones in this sample may be carry-over from other donors' samples.

On this clone itself: The sample holds other DNA sequences that translate to the same CDR3. This chain links TRBV7-9 with TRBJ2-3, with no clear D. CDR1 and CDR2 from the germline V gene are SEHNR and FQNEAQ (reference sequence). Trimming shortened V by 4 bases and J by 0 bases, and 8 bases separated the two germline ends. The CDR3 length is 14 residues. The CDR3 here is CASSSSASTDTQYF. The CDR3 DNA reads as TGTGCCAGCAGCTCGTCCGCGAGCACAGATACGCAGTATTTT.

The J gene is TRBJ1-2, the V gene TRBV14; D is perhaps TRBD1 (5 bases). The V gene lost 5 bases and the J gene lost 8 bases, with 15 bases spanning the gap. There are 13 residues in the CDR3. Germline CDR1 SGHDN, CDR2 FVKESK. CDR3 bases: TGTGCCAGCAGCGCATACGGTGGGGCAGGCTACACCTTC. Residues: CASSAYGGAGYTF. Supplemented by reference TRBV14 and TRBJ1-2, the full variable domain reads EAGVTQFPSHSVIEKGQTVTLRCDPISGHDNLYWYRRVMGKEIKFLLHFVKESKQDESGMPNNRFLAERTGGTYSTLKVQPAELEDSGVYFCASSAYGGAGYTFGSGTRLTVV.

The genes are TRBV7-2 and TRBJ1-4; D not resolved. Between the trimmed V and J ends, which lost 0 bases and 7 bases, there was a span of 12 bases. Per the germline V gene, CDR1 is SGHTA and CDR2 is FQGNSA. CDR3 length: 15 amino acids. CDR3 nucleotide sequence: TGTGCCAGCAGCTTAGCGTGGCAGTCTGGTGAAAAACTGTTTTTT. It yields the protein CASSLAWQSGEKLFF.

Turning to this clone: Other DNA sequences of this sample code for an identical CDR3. This chain connects TRBV30 to TRBJ2-6; D unclear. The V gene lost 0 bases and the J gene lost 4 bases, with 4 bases spanning the gap. In germline, CDR1 is GTSNPN, CDR2 SVGIG (reference sequence). The CDR3 is 13 residues long. This CDR3 is CAWSVAGANVLTF. CDR3 bases: TGTGCCTGGAGTGTCGCCGGGGCCAACGTCCTGACTTTC.

The chain has TRBV4-1 and TRBJ2-7; a weak D match, TRBD1 (6 bases). The germline V gene encodes CDR1 MGHRA and CDR2 YSYEKL. V lost 4 bases, J lost 3 bases, and 10 bases lay in between. This CDR3 has 13 residues. The CDR3 reads CASSPGHLYEQYF. The CDR3 coding sequence is TGCGCCAGCAGCCCGGGACACCTCTACGAGCAGTACTTC.

The chain has TRBV6-5 and TRBJ1-2, with TRBD1 as a possible D gene (5 bases). The CDR3 extends over 11 amino acids. Deletions cut 6 bases from V and 9 bases from J, with 11 bases between. Germline-derived CDR1 and CDR2 are MNHEY and SVGAGI. This CDR3 is CASRGEGSYTF. The CDR3 DNA follows: TGTGCCAGCAGAGGGGAAGGTAGCTACACCTTC.

The V gene is TRBV18, the J gene TRBJ2-5; no clear D gene. The germline gives CDR1 KGHSH, CDR2 LQKENI. The CDR3 has 14 residues. Trimming stripped 3 bases from V and 1 base from J, with 9 bases between. The CDR3 here is CASSPTMGQETQYF. The DNA of the CDR3 is TGTGCCAGCTCACCGACAATGGGCCAAGAGACCCAGTACTTC.

Concerning this clone itself: Other DNA sequences in this specimen translate into the identical CDR3. The gene calls are TRBV6-1 and TRBJ1-3; 8 bases are shared with TRBD1. The ends lost 6 bases at V and 4 bases at J; junction bases unmatched: 2. CDR1 is MNHNS, CDR2 SASEGT, per germline. The CDR3 loop spans 13 amino acids. DNA of the CDR3: TGTGCCAGCAGGCGGACAGGGGGAAACACCATATATTTT. This gives the protein CASRRTGGNTIYF.

The rearrangement joins TRBV5-1 to TRBJ2-7; 7 bases are a match to TRBD1. CDR1 and CDR2 (germline): SGHRS, YFSETQ. The CDR3 sequence is 15 residues long. With 3 bases clipped from V and 2 bases from J, the junction kept 8 bases outside the gene matches. The CDR3 here is CASSYNRQGPYEQYF. CDR3 sequence (DNA): TGCGCCAGCAGCTACAACCGACAGGGACCCTACGAGCAGTACTTC.

This chain's CDR3 is CASSPTTGKNEKLFF. CDR3 nucleotides: TGTGCCAGCAGTCCCACGACAGGGAAGAATGAAAAACTGTTTTTT. The rearrangement uses TRBV28 and TRBJ1-4, with 7 nucleotides matching TRBD1. Per the germline V gene, CDR1 is MDHEN and CDR2 is SYDVKM. This CDR3 spans 15 amino acids. The V segment lost 5 bases and the J segment 5 bases; nucleotides outside the gene matches: 8.

V is TRBV19 and J is TRBJ1-2, with D perhaps TRBD1 (5 bases). This CDR3 is built from 12 residues. Trimming stripped 5 bases from V and 4 bases from J, with 8 bases between. Germline CDR1 LNHDA, CDR2 SQIVND (reference sequence). CDR3 loop: CASSRDGYGYTF. CDR3 sequence (DNA): TGTGCCAGTAGTCGGGACGGCTATGGCTACACCTTC.

This rearrangement joins TRBV2 to TRBJ2-2, with 7 bases aligning to TRBD1. With V trimmed by 7 bases and J by 2 bases, 7 bases remained unmatched. The CDR3 sequence is 15 residues long. The germline CDR1 and CDR2 sequences are SNHLY and FYNNEI. CDR3 in amino acids: CASTTGARNTGELFF. CDR3 in DNA: TGTGCCAGCACAACAGGGGCGAGAAACACCGGGGAGCTGTTTTTT.

This clone has a single count. The rearrangement joins TRBV18 to TRBJ2-7; 11 nucleotides line up with TRBD1. CDR1 is KGHSH, CDR2 LQKENI, per germline. The CDR3 has 15 residues. V dropped 6 bases and J dropped 0; count of bases not matched to a gene: 4. CDR3 region: CASSLGQGASYEQYF. The DNA of the CDR3 is TGTGCCAGCTCCCTCGGACAGGGGGCCTCCTACGAGCAGTACTTC.

The V gene is TRBV23-1, the J gene TRBJ1-1, with D unclear. TRBV23-1 carries the ORF label, with uncertain function. The length of the CDR3 is 17 residues. The V and J ends lost 3 bases and 5 bases respectively, with 22 bases between them. The CDR3 sequence is CASSQGPSAQMGTEAFF. CDR3 bases: TGCGCCAGCAGTCAGGGCCCCTCCGCGCAGATGGGAACTGAAGCTTTCTTT.

The J gene is TRBJ2-3, the V gene TRBV7-2; no clear D. The V gene's germline CDR1 is SGHTA and CDR2 FQGNSA. CDR3 length: 15 amino acids. V was cut by 3 bases and J by 0 bases, with 10 bases left in between. CDR3 loop: CASSFLARSTDTQYF. The CDR3 bases are TGTGCCAGCAGCTTCTTGGCCAGGAGCACAGATACGCAGTATTTT.

About this clone itself: Other nucleotide sequences in the sample specify the same CDR3. The J gene is TRBJ2-7, the V gene TRBV5-5; no reliable D call. This CDR3 region has 12 residues. V was shortened by 2 bases and J by 3 bases, with 6 bases between the two germline ends. Per the germline V gene, CDR1 is SGHKS and CDR2 is YYEKEE (reference sequence). The CDR3 DNA follows: TGTGCCAGCAGCTTTTCCGGCTACGAGCAGTACTTC. Protein: CASSFSGYEQYF.

The V call is TRBV25-1, the J call TRBJ1-2; tentative D call: TRBD1 (6 bases). V was pared by 3 bases and J by 8 bases, with 19 bases between. This CDR3 has 15 amino acids. Germline values: CDR1 MGHDK, CDR2 SYGVNS. DNA of the CDR3: TGTGCCAGCAGTGACAGGGATCCAGGGGCGAACGGCTACACCTTC. Residues: CASSDRDPGANGYTF.

J is TRBJ2-1 and V is TRBV5-1; no reliable D call. Trimming pared 0 bases from V and 9 bases from J, leaving 10 bases between. Germline assignment: CDR1 SGHRS and CDR2 YFSETQ. The CDR3 length is 13 residues. Here the CDR3 reads CASSLGNYGEQFF. The CDR3 coding sequence is TGCGCCAGCAGCTTGGGAAACTACGGTGAGCAGTTCTTC.

The genes are TRBV5-1 and TRBJ2-3, with 11 bases that match TRBD2. The V segment lost 4 bases and the J segment 3 bases; nucleotides outside the gene matches: 7. CDR1 is SGHRS, CDR2 YFSETQ, per germline. The CDR3 consists of 16 residues. This chain's CDR3 is CASSLVAGGATDTQYF. The CDR3 DNA reads as TGCGCCAGCAGCCTAGTAGCGGGAGGGGCGACAGATACGCAGTATTTT.

A remark on this clone: The same CDR3 can be traced to other DNA sequences in this sample. This chain uses TRBV15 with TRBJ1-3; D might be TRBD1 (5 bases). Trimming removed 1 base at V and 4 bases at J, with 5 bases between. The CDR3 is 13 residues long. Germline V gives CDR1 LNHNV, CDR2 YYDKDF (reference sequence). CDR3 DNA: TGTGCCACCAGCAGAGGACAGGGAAACACCATATATTTT. Amino acids: CATSRGQGNTIYF.

The chain employs TRBV7-3 and TRBJ2-2; D not certain. The CDR3 contains 13 residues. In germline, CDR1 is SGHTA, CDR2 FQGTGA. V was trimmed by 4 bases and J by 3 bases, leaving 6 bases between them. The CDR3: CASSSSYTGELFF. The CDR3 DNA follows: TGTGCCAGCAGCTCCTCTTACACCGGGGAGCTGTTTTTT.

Comments on this clone: This specimen includes other DNA sequences encoding the same CDR3. The V and J genes are TRBV6-1 and TRBJ2-3; D remains ambiguous. Germline-derived CDR1 and CDR2 are MNHNS and SASEGT. This CDR3 has 12 amino acids. Trimming took 2 bases from V and 6 from J, leaving 6 bases between them. The CDR3 is CASSEKRDTQYF. DNA for the CDR3: TGTGCCAGCAGTGAAAAGAGGGATACGCAGTATTTT.

In this sample, this clone turned up once. The chain couples TRBV18 to TRBJ1-1; D not resolved. Per the germline V gene, CDR1 is KGHSH and CDR2 is LQKENI. This CDR3 comprises 14 residues. V was pared by 2 bases and J by 10 bases, with 17 bases between. The CDR3 DNA sequence: TGTGCCAGCTCACCAGGTCCTGGCGTAGAAGGAGCTTTCTTT. It codes for CASSPGPGVEGAFF.

The genes are TRBV7-2 and TRBJ1-1; D uncertain. Between the trimmed V and J ends, which lost 5 bases and 4 bases, there was a span of 11 bases. The CDR3 covers 13 residues. CDR1 and CDR2 (germline): SGHTA, FQGNSA. The CDR3 nucleotides are TGTGCCAGCAGCGCCCGGATGGCCACTGAAGCTTTCTTT. This translates into CASSARMATEAFF.

This sequence joins TRBV2 and TRBJ1-1, with D hard to call. V lost 5 bases and J lost 0, with 7 bases in between. CDR1 is SNHLY, CDR2 FYNNEI, per germline. The CDR3 is 13 amino acids. CDR3 protein: CASSRRLNTEAFF. As DNA, the CDR3 is TGTGCCAGCAGTCGACGTTTGAACACTGAAGCTTTCTTT.

Details on this clone: Sequence at one end of the junction differs from germline and may be a read error. The J gene is TRBJ2-7, the V gene TRBV7-2; 10 bases agree with TRBD2. There are 17 residues in the CDR3. The germline V gene encodes CDR1 SGHTA and CDR2 FQGNSA. The CDR3 region has the DNA TGTGCCAGCAGCTTAGCGGGCGGGACTAGCGTCTCCCACGAGCAGTACTTC. Encoded protein: CASSLAGGTSVSHEQYF.

V usage is TRBV4-1 and J usage is TRBJ2-1, with a tentative D call TRBD2 (6 bases). Trimming cost V 0 bases and J 3 bases, with 15 bases left between them. The CDR3 length is 17 residues. The germline V gene encodes CDR1 MGHRA and CDR2 YSYEKL. The CDR3 reads CASSQDGIGSFYNEQFF. CDR3 nucleotide sequence: TGCGCCAGCAGCCAAGATGGGATCGGGAGCTTCTACAATGAGCAGTTCTTC.

The chain recombines TRBV5-1 with TRBJ2-7; D call uncertain. The CDR3 is 13 residues long. The germline V gene has CDR1 SGHRS and CDR2 YFSETQ. The V end was cut by 4 bases, the J end by 3 bases, with 11 bases between. In DNA, the CDR3 is TGCGCCAGCAGCGGGATAGGGTTCTACGAGCAGTACTTC. It encodes CASSGIGFYEQYF.